A single TCR beta chain is shown here with its context. These data belong to a study of blood T cell repertoires in COVID-19. The wider study: Samples taken during acute and convalescent COVID-19 were collected in the United States, Italy and Spain. T cells, B-cell-depleted T cells, or PBMCs supplied cDNA or gDNA.

How the authors handled the data: Quantification of nucleated cells was approximated via reference gene primer amplification. Data came from immunoSEQ multiplex PCR; TCRdb stores just in-frame clones and leaves some out. The DNA gave D and trimming, while V, J and clone size come from that table. The data contain approximately 27,000 clones, almost 90% of them seen just once; the ten biggest clones take up roughly 16%. Sequenced sample: peripheral blood. The clonotype was recovered from an older man with acute or convalescent COVID-19.

The CDR3 protein is CASSRTGGGRRGETQYF. Written as DNA, the CDR3 is TGTGCCAGCAGCCGAACTGGGGGCGGGAGGCGGGGAGAGACCCAGTACTTC. This chain links TRBV7-8 with TRBJ2-5; 8 bases match TRBD2. The CDR3 covers 17 residues. The trim removed 5 bases at V and 4 bases at J, leaving 15 bases unmatched. From germline, CDR1 is SGHVS and CDR2 FQNEAQ.